The 18 T cell receptor beta chains listed next were all sequenced from one sample in a study of blood T cells in healthy people across ages. Primers used in a second PCR of about 7 to 12 cycles were a sample-barcoded 5' primer and a J-beta primer mix. Each CDR3 protein gets one entry after TCRdb re-called the 5' RACE reads with MiXCR. This table has roughly 720,000 distinct CDR3 sequences, about 55% appearing once. The specimen was blood. These receptors originate from a man older than 75 in good health.

This chain uses TRBV28 with TRBJ1-2; a possible D gene is TRBD1 (5 bases). The CDR3 consists of 15 residues. The germline V gene encodes CDR1 MDHEN and CDR2 SYDVKM. V lost 6 bases and J lost 3, with 17 bases in between. CDR3 bases: TGTGCCAGCAGCCCATTTGGGGGGATCGACTATGGCTACACCTTC. Its protein is CASSPFGGIDYGYTF.

The chain joins TRBV10-3 to TRBJ2-4, with 9 bases fitting TRBD1. CDR3 size: 15 residues. V was pared by 6 bases and J by 0 bases, with 3 bases of the junction left unmatched. Germline CDR1 and CDR2: ENHRY and SYGVKD. The CDR3 spells CAIRGDREAKNIQYF. CDR3 DNA sequence: TGTGCCATCAGGGGGGACAGGGAAGCCAAAAACATTCAGTACTTC.

The gene calls are TRBV12-3 or TRBV12-4 and TRBJ1-1; perhaps TRBD1 as D (5 bases). Trimming removed 6 bases at V and 1 base at J, with 9 bases between. There are 13 residues in the CDR3. The CDR3 loop reads CASRGPGNTEAFF. CDR3 sequence (DNA): TGTGCCAGCAGGGGGCCTGGGAACACTGAAGCTTTCTTT.

The chain carries TRBV24-1 and TRBJ1-2; possibly TRBD1 for D (5 bases). Trimming removed 4 bases from V and 7 bases from J, with 12 bases in between. This CDR3 has 13 amino acids. CDR1 and CDR2 (germline): KGHDR, SFDVKD. The CDR3: CATSDQGSLGYTF. The CDR3 DNA follows: TGTGCCACCAGTGACCAGGGTTCGCTTGGCTACACCTTC.

The genes are TRBV24-1 and TRBJ2-2; TRBD1 aligns across 8 bases. CDR1 KGHDR and CDR2 SFDVKD come from the germline V gene. The CDR3 has 16 amino acids. The V and J ends lost 6 bases and 1 base, in that order; junction bases with no gene match: 6. The CDR3 region has the DNA TGTGCCACCAGTACGACCGGGACAGGGAACACCGGGGAGCTGTTTTTT. This encodes CATSTTGTGNTGELFF.

CDR3 nucleotide sequence: TGTGCCAGCACGATCCAAACCGGGACAGGGGTATATGGCTACACCTTC. This translates into CASTIQTGTGVYGYTF. This rearrangement joins TRBV6-5 to TRBJ1-2; 10 nucleotides line up with TRBD1. The CDR3 has 16 residues. V shed 7 bases, J shed 5 bases, and the junction held 13 bases outside the gene matches. Germline CDR1 is MNHEY and CDR2 is SVGAGI.

The rearrangement joins TRBV27 to TRBJ2-3; possibly TRBD2 for D (6 bases). The CDR3 has 15 residues. Germline V CDR1 and CDR2: MNHEY, SMNVEV (reference sequence). Trimming shortened V by 3 bases and J by 2 bases, and 12 bases separated the two germline ends. CDR3 sequence reads: CASSFSGLYTDTQYF. The CDR3, as DNA: TGTGCCAGCAGTTTCAGCGGGTTATACACAGATACGCAGTATTTT.

The DNA for the CDR3 is TGTGCCAGCAGTTTCATGGGGGCCTCCTACGAGCAGTACTTC. Its protein product is CASSFMGASYEQYF. This chain links TRBV12-3 or TRBV12-4 with TRBJ2-7; tentative D call: TRBD1 (6 bases). Trimming pared 3 bases from V and 0 bases from J, leaving 9 bases between. CDR3 length equals 14 residues.

This chain joins TRBV5-1 and TRBJ1-1; D ambiguous. Trimming cost V 0 bases and J 3 bases, with 9 bases left between them. This CDR3 has 14 residues. Per germline, CDR1 SGHRS and CDR2 YFSETQ. In DNA form, the CDR3 reads TGCGCCAGCAGCTTGGGCAACGGGGACACTGAAGCTTTCTTT. This encodes CASSLGNGDTEAFF.

The chain joins TRBV20-1 to TRBJ2-5, with TRBD1 matching 9 bases. The J call may be in error: the DNA end matches TRBJ2-7 better. Germline-derived CDR1 and CDR2 are DFQATT and SNEGSKA (reference sequence). This CDR3 contains 15 residues. The CDR3 coding sequence is TGCAGTGCTAGAGCCGACAGGGGGGAGGGCTACGAGCAGTACTTC. Translated: CSARADRGEGYEQYF.

The chain employs TRBV20-1 and TRBJ2-5; 8 nucleotides align to TRBD1. The closer fit of TRBJ2-7 to the DNA end suggests the J call may be wrong. The CDR3 length is 14 residues. CDR1 is DFQATT, CDR2 SNEGSKA, per germline (reference sequence). The DNA for the CDR3 is TGCAGTGCTAGAGAGGCGGACAGGGTGGGCGAGCAGTACTTC. Amino acid sequence: CSAREADRVGEQYF.

This clonotype was seen more than once but under ten times. CDR3 DNA: TGTGCCAGCAGCTACCGCCCCCGACAGGGGACAGATACGCAGTATTTT. Translation: CASSYRPRQGTDTQYF. The genes are TRBV6-5 and TRBJ2-3; 8 bases align to TRBD1. The V gene end was trimmed by 6 bases and the J gene end by 3 bases; junction bases not matched to a gene: 11. CDR1 and CDR2 (germline): MNHEY, SVGAGI. The CDR3 runs to 16 residues.

With regard to this clonotype: An end of the junction differs from the germline gene, which may be a read error. The J gene is TRBJ2-4, the V gene TRBV7-9, with D tentatively TRBD2 (6 bases). The tail of the sequence fits TRBJ2-7 better, so the J call may be wrong. CDR1 is SEHNR, CDR2 FQNEAQ, per germline (reference sequence). The CDR3 sequence is 15 residues long. The CDR3 region is CSSSPTKLAAGEQYF. CDR3 DNA: TGTTCCAGCAGCCCTACCAAACTAGCAGCAGGCGAGCAGTACTTC.

This clonotype was counted a single time. At one boundary the junction diverges from the germline segment, which might be a read error. The V and J genes are TRBV11-2 and TRBJ2-1; no reliable D call. The CDR3 sequence is 16 residues long. Per germline, CDR1 SGHAT and CDR2 FQNNGV. Written as DNA, the CDR3 is TGTGCCAGCAGAAGGGCCGGCGAATTCACCTACAAGGAGCAGTTCTTC. This sequence encodes CASRRAGEFTYKEQFF.

The chain couples TRBV7-2 to TRBJ2-7; perhaps TRBD2 as D (6 bases). Germline V lookup: CDR1 SGHTA, CDR2 FQGNSA. Between the trimmed V and J ends, which lost 3 bases and 7 bases, there was a span of 10 bases. CDR3 length: 12 amino acids. In nucleotides, the CDR3 is TGTGCCAGCAGCTTTGAAGGAGGGGAGCAGTACTTC. This encodes CASSFEGGEQYF.

The chain links TRBV7-9 to TRBJ2-4; D is ambiguous. The last part of the DNA fits TRBJ2-5 better; the J call may be wrong. CDR1 and CDR2 (germline): SEHNR, FQNEAQ (reference sequence). The CDR3 has 13 residues. CDR3 nucleotides: TGTGCCAGCAGCTTAGTGCATAGTGAGACCCAGTACTTC. This codes for CASSLVHSETQYF.

V is TRBV28 and J is TRBJ2-3, with a weak D call TRBD1 (6 bases). V dropped 6 bases and J dropped 6 bases, with 19 bases sitting between them. Per the germline V gene, CDR1 is MDHEN and CDR2 is SYDVKM. The CDR3 covers 15 residues. CDR3 coding DNA: TGTGCCAGCAGCCCCCCGGGGACCACAGGGGATACGCAGTATTTT. It yields the protein CASSPPGTTGDTQYF.

In its sample, this clonotype was seen a few times. The rearrangement joins TRBV20-1 to TRBJ2-3, with 7 bases matching TRBD2. After removal of 3 bases from V and 7 bases from J, the junction contained 4 bases not matched to a gene. The CDR3 is 12 residues long. CDR1 DFQATT and CDR2 SNEGSKA come from the germline V gene (reference sequence). In nucleotides, the CDR3 is TGCAGTGCTAGCCCGAGCGGGAATACGCAGTATTTT. Translating gives CSASPSGNTQYF.